The present TCR beta chain was sequenced within a study of cytomegalovirus exposure and HLA in healthy donors. The study's findings and limits: It is likely that the observed cluster of highly shared sequence variants was a sequencing artifact. Trimming of TCR beta V- and J-genes showed a link, identified in a later analysis, to a missense DCLRE1C variant. Most observed TCR sequences were rare, whereas some public TCRs were detected in many donors.

As regards this clone: Its antigen is not known. Other nucleotide sequences in the sample specify the same CDR3.

PCR was performed using 60 Vbeta and 13 Jbeta primers. Sequenced by immunoSEQ multiplex PCR; TCRdb stores in-frame clones only, minus some. The top ten clones hold around 1.5% of a sample with roughly 180,000 clones, more than 60% of them seen once. V lost 5 bases, J lost 5 bases, and 7 bases stayed unmatched. The germline V gene has CDR1 SGHAT and CDR2 FQNNGV. This CDR3 region has 14 residues. This TCR was sampled from a young man in good health and CMV-seronegative. The sequenced sample consisted of PBMCs. J is TRBJ1-1 and V is TRBV11-2, with TRBD1 matching 8 bases. This chain's CDR3 is CASSPFTGGTEAFF. CDR3 DNA sequence: TGTGCCAGCAGCCCGTTTACAGGGGGGACTGAAGCTTTCTTT.